This is a list of T cell receptor beta chains from one sample in a study of T cell clonotyping in hematopoietic cell transplantation. Profiled with immunoSEQ multiplex PCR; TCRdb holds only in-frame clones, not every one. In the table there are 15,000 or so clones, 90% of which are singletons. The sample comprised peripheral blood mononuclear cells. These receptors all come from a man over 45 in good health. Some clones in this sample may be carry-over from other donors' samples. Each CDR3 is given with its conserved first and last residue. A D gene is named only where the DNA matches it firmly. Only part of the rows carry a size: once, few, many, or a class if the clone is expanded.

NA,TRBV10-3,NA,TRBJ1-4,CAISETLQGGEKLFF,TGTGCCATCAGTGAAACGTTACAGGGAGGTGAAAAACTGTTTTTT
NA,TRBV28,NA,TRBJ1-1,CASGGGPGTEAFF,TGTGCCAGCGGGGGGGGGCCGGGCACTGAAGCTTTCTTT
NA,TRBV4-3,NA,TRBJ2-7,CASSQVVTGLREQYF,TGCGCCAGCAGCCAAGTAGTGACAGGCCTTCGGGAGCAGTACTTC
TRBD1,TRBV29-1,NA,TRBJ2-6,CSARAGGASGANVLTF,TGCAGCGCACGGGCAGGGGGCGCCTCTGGGGCCAACGTCCTGACTTTC
NA,TRBV2,NA,TRBJ2-6,CASSDGPSSGANVLTF,TGTGCCAGCAGTGACGGACCTAGCTCTGGGGCCAACGTCCTGACTTTC
NA,TRBV4-2,NA,TRBJ1-2,CASTPRRENYGYTF,TGTGCCAGCACCCCGCGTCGGGAGAACTATGGCTACACCTTC
TRBD1,TRBV2,NA,TRBJ2-7,CASTTGLEQYF,TGTGCCAGCACGACAGGGTTGGAGCAGTACTTC
NA,TRBV7-2,NA,TRBJ1-1,CASSSESGRLAFF,TGTGCCAGCAGCTCAGAATCAGGGAGGCTGGCTTTCTTT
TRBD2,TRBV25-1,NA,TRBJ2-2,CASSERSSGGTGELFF,TGTGCCAGCAGTGAGCGGTCGAGCGGGGGGACCGGAGAGCTGTTTTTT
NA,TRBV11-3,few,TRBJ2-2,CASSSRQTGELFF,TGTGCCAGCAGCTCCCGACAGACCGGGGAGCTGTTTTTT
NA,TRBV10-3,few,TRBJ1-2,CAISDRNYGYTF,TGTGCCATCAGTGACAGGAACTATGGCTACACCTTC
NA,TRBV5-1,NA,TRBJ1-1,CASSRRTENTEAFF,TGCGCCAGCAGCCGCCGGACAGAGAACACTGAAGCTTTCTTT
NA,TRBV28,NA,TRBJ1-6,CASSLPGYPSPLHF,TGTGCCAGCAGTTTACCAGGGTATCCTTCACCCCTCCACTTT
TRBD1,TRBV5-8,NA,TRBJ2-7,CASSQTGYEQYF,TGTGCCAGCAGCCAGACAGGGTACGAGCAGTACTTC
TRBD1,TRBV7-3,NA,TRBJ2-3,CASSLRGDRGLYF,TGTGCCAGCAGCTTAAGGGGGGACAGGGGGTTGTATTTT
NA,TRBV7-2,NA,TRBJ1-5,CASSPQTNQPQHF,TGTGCCAGCAGCCCCCAGACGAATCAGCCCCAGCATTTT
NA,TRBV6-5,NA,TRBJ2-2,CASSFETGELFF,TGTGCCAGCAGTTTTGAGACCGGGGAGCTGTTTTTT
NA,TRBV20-1,NA,TRBJ2-7,CSAGGPYEQYF,TGCAGTGCTGGGGGGCCCTACGAGCAGTACTTC
TRBD1,TRBV7-3,once,TRBJ2-7,CASSLRGQGSYEQYF,TGTGCCAGCAGCTTAAGGGGACAGGGCTCCTACGAGCAGTACTTC
TRBD1,TRBV25-1,NA,TRBJ2-3,CASSEYLGQSVYF,TGTGCCAGCAGTGAATATCTGGGACAGTCTGTGTATTTT
NA,TRBV7-2,NA,TRBJ1-2,CASSSTTNYGYTF,TGTGCCAGCAGCTCCACTACTAACTATGGCTACACCTTC
NA,TRBV4-2,NA,TRBJ1-1,CASSQVVQANTEAFF,TGTGCCAGCAGCCAAGTTGTACAGGCGAACACTGAAGCTTTCTTT
NA,TRBV7-9,NA,TRBJ2-7,CASSKEGPPSYEQYF,TGTGCCAGCAGCAAAGAGGGACCACCCTCGTACGAGCAGTACTTC
NA,TRBV9,NA,TRBJ2-3,CASSGTPSTDTQYF,TGTGCCAGCAGCGGAACCCCTAGCACAGATACGCAGTATTTT